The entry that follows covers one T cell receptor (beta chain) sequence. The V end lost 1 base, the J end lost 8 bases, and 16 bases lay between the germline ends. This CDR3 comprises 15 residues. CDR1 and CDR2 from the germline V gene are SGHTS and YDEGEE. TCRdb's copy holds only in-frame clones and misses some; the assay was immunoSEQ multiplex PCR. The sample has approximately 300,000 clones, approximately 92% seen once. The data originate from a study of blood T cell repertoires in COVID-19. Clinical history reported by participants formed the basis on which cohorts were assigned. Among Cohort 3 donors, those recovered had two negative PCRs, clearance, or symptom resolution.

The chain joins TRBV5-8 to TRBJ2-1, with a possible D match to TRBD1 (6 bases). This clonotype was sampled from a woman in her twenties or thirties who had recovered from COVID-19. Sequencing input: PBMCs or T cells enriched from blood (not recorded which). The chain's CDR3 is CASSLSRGVKYEQFF. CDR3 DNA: TGTGCCAGCAGCTTGTCCAGGGGCGTTAAGTATGAGCAGTTCTTC.